These 19 T cell receptor beta chains share one sample of origin, sequenced in a study of beta chain features in type 1 diabetes. Study-wide results and caveats: Shortening of TCRB CDR3s, moderate but significant, appeared in all four CD4+ subsets of Type 1 diabetes patients.

Reverse transcription of all isolated RNA meant that expressed TCRB transcripts were sequenced. Data came from immunoSEQ multiplex PCR; TCRdb stores just in-frame clones and leaves some out. The sample holds approximately 600,000 clones, about an eighth seen once. These receptors' targets are unknown. The material sequenced was naive CD4+ T cells from blood. The receptor source for this set is a man aged 25 to 40 with type 1 diabetes.

This clone was recorded a few times. The J gene is TRBJ2-1, the V gene TRBV28; D gene unclear. V lost 10 bases, J lost 4 bases, and 11 bases lay in between. The germline gives CDR1 MDHEN, CDR2 SYDVKM. This CDR3 is 12 amino acids long. The CDR3 reads CATLAGYNEQFF. The CDR3 DNA reads TGTGCCACTCTCGCTGGATACAATGAGCAGTTCTTC.

This clone was seen more than once but under ten times. The chain couples TRBV7-2 to TRBJ2-3; D gene uncertain. Trimming took 3 bases from V and 5 from J, leaving 18 bases between them. The CDR3 totals 16 residues. Germline values: CDR1 SGHTA, CDR2 FQGNSA. CDR3 DNA: TGTGCCAGCAGCTTTGCACTGGCGGCAGTCGGAGATACGCAGTATTTT. This translates into CASSFALAAVGDTQYF. The full variable domain, its missing parts supplied by reference TRBV7-2 and TRBJ2-3, is GAGVSQSPSNKVTEKGKDVELRCDPISGHTALYWYRQSLGQGLEFLIYFQGNSAPDKSGLPSDRFSAERTGGSVSTLTIQRTQQEDSAVYLCASSFALAAVGDTQYFGPGTRLTVL.

This clone was seen only a few times. This chain links TRBV9 with TRBJ1-6; weak D call: TRBD1 (6 bases). Germline V gene sequence: CDR1 SGDLS, CDR2 YYNGEE. V was pared by 0 bases and J by 10 bases, with 14 bases between. This CDR3 comprises 15 residues. CDR3 nucleotides: TGTGCCAGCAGCGTAGAACCAGGGGCGGGCTCACCCCTCCACTTT. Protein product: CASSVEPGAGSPLHF.

The rearrangement links TRBV9 to TRBJ2-1; 7 nucleotides line up with TRBD1. CDR1 SGDLS and CDR2 YYNGEE come from the germline V gene. Germline trimming cut 4 bases from V and 5 bases from J; bases unmatched to any gene: 6. The length of the CDR3 is 14 residues. CDR3 sequence reads: CASSMGQQNNEQFF. CDR3 bases: TGTGCCAGCAGCATGGGACAGCAAAACAATGAGCAGTTCTTC.

The chain joins TRBV9 to TRBJ1-5; 9 bases are shared with TRBD1. The length of the CDR3 is 14 residues. The germline V gene has CDR1 SGDLS and CDR2 YYNGEE. J was trimmed by 4 bases and V by 5 bases; bases with no gene match: 4. The chain's CDR3 is CASSSGQGNQPQHF. DNA for the CDR3: TGTGCCAGCAGTTCGGGACAGGGTAATCAGCCCCAGCATTTT.

There are a few counts of this clone. V is TRBV6-5 and J is TRBJ2-7, with 9 nucleotides matching TRBD1. Trimming at V came to 5 bases and at J to 6 bases, leaving 8 bases not matched to a gene. Germline V lookup: CDR1 MNHEY, CDR2 SVGAGI. The CDR3 length is 14 residues. As DNA, the CDR3 is TGTGCCAGCAGTCCACCGGGACAGGGTACCGAGCAGTACTTC. Amino acid sequence: CASSPPGQGTEQYF.

This clone occurred a few times. The chain recombines TRBV29-1 with TRBJ1-1; D is unresolved. Per germline, CDR1 SQVTM and CDR2 ANQGSEA. This CDR3 contains 11 residues. The V end lost 6 bases, the J end lost 4 bases, and 9 bases lay between the germline ends. CDR3 region: CSVFFGTEAFF. The CDR3 DNA reads as TGCAGCGTCTTTTTCGGCACTGAAGCTTTCTTT.

The gene calls are TRBV7-9 and TRBJ1-2; TRBD1 is a possible D gene (6 bases). The CDR3 loop spans 16 amino acids. Germline values: CDR1 SEHNR, CDR2 FQNEAQ (reference sequence). V was trimmed by 5 bases and J by 1 base, leaving 17 bases between them. In nucleotides, the CDR3 is TGTGCCAGCAGCGTCGGGACAACAAACAATAACTATGGCTACACCTTC. Encoded protein: CASSVGTTNNNYGYTF.

About this clone itself: A junction end diverges from the germline sequence, so it may reflect a read error. The rearrangement links TRBV5-1 to TRBJ1-2; tentative D call: TRBD1 (6 bases). CDR3 length equals 14 residues. Germline V gene data show CDR1 as SGHRS and CDR2 as YFSETQ. This chain's CDR3 is CASSLSGAKYGYTF. The CDR3 DNA sequence: TGCGCCAGCAGCCTTTCGGGGGCTAAGTATGGCTACACCTTC.

In this sample, this clone turned up a few times. The rearrangement uses TRBV7-2 and TRBJ2-2; D perhaps matches TRBD1 (6 bases). The CDR3 runs to 14 residues. In germline, CDR1 is SGHTA, CDR2 FQGNSA. V was cut by 5 bases and J by 3 bases, with 10 bases left in between. In DNA form, the CDR3 reads TGTGCCAGCAGCCCTACAGGGTACACCGGGGAGCTGTTTTTT. As protein: CASSPTGYTGELFF.

This clone was seen more than once but under ten times. V is TRBV7-9 and J is TRBJ2-5; D not certain. Trimming stripped 5 bases from V and 12 bases from J, with 4 bases between. CDR1 is SEHNR and CDR2 is FQNEAQ in the germline V gene (reference sequence). The CDR3 consists of 8 residues. This chain's CDR3 is CASSPEYF. For the CDR3, the DNA is TGTGCCAGCAGCCCGGAGTACTTC.

This clone has just a few counts. This chain connects TRBV7-2 to TRBJ1-4; 7 nucleotides line up with TRBD1. This CDR3 spans 15 amino acids. V trimming: 3 bases; J trimming: 3 bases; junction bases outside the gene matches: 4. CDR1 is SGHTA and CDR2 is FQGNSA in the germline V gene. The CDR3 DNA sequence: TGTGCCAGCAGCTTTACCGGGACAGCTAATGAAAAACTGTTTTTT. Its translation: CASSFTGTANEKLFF. Looking up the rest from reference TRBV7-2 and TRBJ1-4 gives the full variable domain: GAGVSQSPSNKVTEKGKDVELRCDPISGHTALYWYRQSLGQGLEFLIYFQGNSAPDKSGLPSDRFSAERTGGSVSTLTIQRTQQEDSAVYLCASSFTGTANEKLFFGSGTQLSVL.

The rearrangement joins TRBV29-1 to TRBJ1-2, with D perhaps TRBD1 (5 bases). In germline, CDR1 is SQVTM, CDR2 ANQGSEA. V was pared by 4 bases and J by 5 bases, with 14 bases between. The CDR3 spans 13 residues. CDR3 loop: CSVVPRARYGYTF. The CDR3 coding sequence is TGCAGCGTTGTCCCCAGGGCCAGGTATGGCTACACCTTC.

This clone was seen at least ten times. This sample includes further DNA sequences coding for the same CDR3. This chain connects TRBV18 to TRBJ2-3; D is uncertain. Germline CDR1 KGHSH, CDR2 LQKENI. Trimming pared 3 bases from V and 1 base from J, leaving 2 bases between. The CDR3 spans 12 residues. CDR3 sequence reads: CASSPGTDTQYF. DNA for the CDR3: TGTGCCAGCTCACCTGGCACAGATACGCAGTATTTT. The full variable domain, with the rest looked up from reference TRBV18 and TRBJ2-3, is NAGVMQNPRHLVRRRGQEARLRCSPMKGHSHVYWYRQLPEEGLKFMVYLQKENIIDESGMPKERFSAEFPKEGPSILRIQQVVRGDSAAYFCASSPGTDTQYFGPGTRLTVL.

The chain uses TRBV7-9 and TRBJ2-1; D is possibly TRBD2 (6 bases). Germline V gene data show CDR1 as SEHNR and CDR2 as FQNEAQ (reference sequence). V lost 8 bases and J 8 bases, leaving 16 bases between the germline ends. This CDR3 is built from 13 residues. CDR3 bases: TGTGCCAGCGGGAGGCCTTCCCTCGATGAGCAGTTCTTC. This encodes CASGRPSLDEQFF.

This chain uses TRBV11-2 with TRBJ2-1; the D call may be TRBD1 or TRBD2 (6 bases each). The CDR3 is 17 residues long. With 1 base removed from V and 5 bases from J, the gap between germline ends came to 18 bases. Germline assignment: CDR1 SGHAT and CDR2 FQNNGV. CDR3 loop: CASSLGGGHHPHNEQFF. CDR3 nucleotide sequence: TGTGCCAGCAGCTTAGGAGGGGGGCATCATCCCCACAATGAGCAGTTCTTC.

There are a few counts of this clone. The gene calls are TRBV7-2 and TRBJ2-3; unclear D gene. Trimming removed 4 bases from V and 4 bases from J, with 18 bases in between. The CDR3 sequence is 16 residues long. Germline V gives CDR1 SGHTA, CDR2 FQGNSA. For the CDR3, the DNA is TGTGCCAGCAGCTCCCGGGTCCACGGGCTGGCAGATACGCAGTATTTT. Amino acid sequence: CASSSRVHGLADTQYF.

This clone was picked up many times. This chain uses TRBV6-1 with TRBJ1-2, with 12 bases identical to TRBD1. V shed 6 bases, J shed 5 bases, and the junction held 4 bases outside the gene matches. The CDR3 runs 14 residues. From germline, CDR1 is MNHNS and CDR2 SASEGT. CDR3 bases: TGTGCCAGCAGCGGGACAGGGGGCTGGTATGGCTACACCTTC. This encodes CASSGTGGWYGYTF.

The chain employs TRBV7-2 and TRBJ1-2, with D unresolved. The CDR3 consists of 15 residues. Trimming pared 4 bases from V and 4 bases from J, leaving 16 bases between. The germline gives CDR1 SGHTA, CDR2 FQGNSA. CDR3 coding DNA: TGTGCCAGCAGCTCCCAGCGTTCTATTACCTATGGCTACACCTTC. It yields the protein CASSSQRSITYGYTF. Filled out from reference TRBV7-2 and TRBJ1-2, the complete variable domain reads GAGVSQSPSNKVTEKGKDVELRCDPISGHTALYWYRQSLGQGLEFLIYFQGNSAPDKSGLPSDRFSAERTGGSVSTLTIQRTQQEDSAVYLCASSSQRSITYGYTFGSGTRLTVV.